This T cell receptor (beta chain) was captured in a study of regulatory T cells in long-lasting Graves disease. iRepertoire HTBI primers and Arm-PCR of CDR3 regions built TCR beta libraries. MiXCR was run by TCRdb on the multiplex PCR reads, yielding one entry per CDR3 protein. The sample holds hundreds of thousands of distinct CDR3 sequences, about 16% seen once. In this sample, this clonotype turned up many times. CDR3 size: 16 residues. V gave up 5 bases and J gave up 1 base; unmatched junction bases: 5. Described time point: newly diagnosed GD, antithyroid drugs for less than 3 months. The authors made the TCR library using RNA they extracted from PBMCs. The authors drew patients from an endocrinology department in Xi'an, China. The same sample was also studied in work on T cells in Graves' hyperthyroidism and ophthalmopathy.

The receptor was derived from a man younger than 35 with Graves disease. The material was peripheral blood mononuclear cells (PBMCs), obtained at new diagnosis, from a patient treated with antithyroid drugs. The gene calls are TRBV12-3 or TRBV12-4 and TRBJ2-3; TRBD2 agrees at 11 bases. CDR3: CASSQLAGERTDTQYF. In DNA form, the CDR3 reads TGTGCCAGCAGTCAACTAGCGGGAGAGCGCACAGATACGCAGTATTTT.